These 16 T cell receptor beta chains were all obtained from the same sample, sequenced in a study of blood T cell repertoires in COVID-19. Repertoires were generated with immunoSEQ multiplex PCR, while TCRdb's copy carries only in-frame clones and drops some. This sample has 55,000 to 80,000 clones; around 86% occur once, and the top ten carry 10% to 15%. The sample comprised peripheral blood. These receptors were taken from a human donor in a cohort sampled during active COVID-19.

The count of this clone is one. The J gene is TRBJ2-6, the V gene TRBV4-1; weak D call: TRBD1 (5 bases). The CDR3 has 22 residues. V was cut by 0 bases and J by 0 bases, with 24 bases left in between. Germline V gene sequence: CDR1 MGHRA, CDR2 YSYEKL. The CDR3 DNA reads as TGCGCCAGCAGCCAAGATCGCCACCCTGTAAGACAGAAATTCTCTGGGGCCAACGTCCTGACTTTC. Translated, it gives CASSQDRHPVRQKFSGANVLTF.

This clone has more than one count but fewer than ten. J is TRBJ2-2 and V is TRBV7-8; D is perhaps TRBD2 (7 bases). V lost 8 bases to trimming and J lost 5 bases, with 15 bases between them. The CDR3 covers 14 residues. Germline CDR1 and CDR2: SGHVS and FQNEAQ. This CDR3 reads CASGGGSVTGELFF. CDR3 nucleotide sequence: TGTGCCAGCGGGGGGGGCTCTGTTACCGGGGAGCTGTTTTTT.

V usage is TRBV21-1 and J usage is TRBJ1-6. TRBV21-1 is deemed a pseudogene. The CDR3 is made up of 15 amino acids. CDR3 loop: CASSKIPELNSPLHF. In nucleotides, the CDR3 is TGTGCCAGCAGCAAAATCCCCGAACTTAATTCACCCCTCCACTTT.

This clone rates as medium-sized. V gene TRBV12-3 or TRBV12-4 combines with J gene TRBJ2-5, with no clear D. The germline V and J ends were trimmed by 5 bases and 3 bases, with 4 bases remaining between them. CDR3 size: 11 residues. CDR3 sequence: CASSREETQYF. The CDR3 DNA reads TGTGCCAGCAGTCGCGAAGAGACCCAGTACTTC.

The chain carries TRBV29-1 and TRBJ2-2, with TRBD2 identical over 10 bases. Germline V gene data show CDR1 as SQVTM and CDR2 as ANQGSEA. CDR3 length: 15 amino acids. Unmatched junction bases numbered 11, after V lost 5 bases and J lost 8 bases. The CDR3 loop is CSVSLAGASRGELFF. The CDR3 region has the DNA TGCAGCGTTTCCCTAGCGGGGGCCAGCAGAGGGGAGCTGTTTTTT.

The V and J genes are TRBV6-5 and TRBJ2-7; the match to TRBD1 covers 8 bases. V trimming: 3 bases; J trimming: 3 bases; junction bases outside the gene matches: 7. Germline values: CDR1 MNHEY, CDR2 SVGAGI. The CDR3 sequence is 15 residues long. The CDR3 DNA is TGTGCCAGCAGTTATTCCGACAGGGGAAGCTACGAGCAGTACTTC. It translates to CASSYSDRGSYEQYF.

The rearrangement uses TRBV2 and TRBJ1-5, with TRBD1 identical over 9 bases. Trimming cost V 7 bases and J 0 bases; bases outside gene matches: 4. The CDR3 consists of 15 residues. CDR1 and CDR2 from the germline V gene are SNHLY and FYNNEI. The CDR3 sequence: CASTPGQGSNQPQHF. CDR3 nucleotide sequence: TGTGCCAGCACCCCGGGACAGGGTAGCAATCAGCCCCAGCATTTT.

The CDR3 spells CASSSGQGGAYEQYF. For the CDR3, the DNA is TGTGCCAGCAGCTCCGGACAGGGTGGTGCCTACGAGCAGTACTTC. The chain employs TRBV7-7 and TRBJ2-7; 8 bases line up with TRBD1. Germline V gene lookup returns CDR1 SSHAT and CDR2 FNYEAQ (reference sequence). Losses at the gene ends were 4 bases for V and 2 bases for J; bases not matched to a gene: 7. There are 15 residues in the CDR3.

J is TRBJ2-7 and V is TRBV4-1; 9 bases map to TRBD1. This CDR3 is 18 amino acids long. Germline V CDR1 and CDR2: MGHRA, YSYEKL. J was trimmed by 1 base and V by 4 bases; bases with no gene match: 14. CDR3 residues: CASSLQKTGTGKSYEQYF. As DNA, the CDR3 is TGCGCCAGCAGCCTCCAGAAAACCGGGACAGGGAAGTCCTACGAGCAGTACTTC.

For the CDR3, the DNA is TGCAGCGTTCACGGGGGACAGGGGAGTTGGGGCACAGATACGCAGTATTTT. As protein: CSVHGGQGSWGTDTQYF. The rearrangement uses TRBV29-1 and TRBJ2-3; TRBD1 matches 10 bases. This CDR3 has 17 residues. CDR1 and CDR2 from the germline V gene are SQVTM and ANQGSEA. The ends lost 5 bases at V and 1 base at J; junction bases unmatched: 12.

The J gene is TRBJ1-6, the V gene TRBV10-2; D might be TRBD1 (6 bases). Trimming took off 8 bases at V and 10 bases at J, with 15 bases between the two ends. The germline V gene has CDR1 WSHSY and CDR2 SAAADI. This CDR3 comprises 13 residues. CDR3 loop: CASERQGKSPLHF. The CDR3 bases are TGCGCCAGCGAGCGGCAGGGGAAATCACCCCTCCACTTT.

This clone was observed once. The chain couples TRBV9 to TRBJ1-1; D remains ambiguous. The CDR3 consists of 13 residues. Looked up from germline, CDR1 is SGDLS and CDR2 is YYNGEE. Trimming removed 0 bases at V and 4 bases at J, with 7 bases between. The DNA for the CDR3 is TGTGCCAGCAGCGTAGCTGCGGGCACTGAAGCTTTCTTT. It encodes CASSVAAGTEAFF.

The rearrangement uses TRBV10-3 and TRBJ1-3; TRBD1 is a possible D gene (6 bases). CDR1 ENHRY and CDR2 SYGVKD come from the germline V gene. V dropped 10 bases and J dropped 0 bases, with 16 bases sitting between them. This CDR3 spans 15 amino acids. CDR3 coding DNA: TGTGCCACAGGGGCCCGGGACGGCTCTGGAAACACCATATATTTT. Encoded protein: CATGARDGSGNTIYF.

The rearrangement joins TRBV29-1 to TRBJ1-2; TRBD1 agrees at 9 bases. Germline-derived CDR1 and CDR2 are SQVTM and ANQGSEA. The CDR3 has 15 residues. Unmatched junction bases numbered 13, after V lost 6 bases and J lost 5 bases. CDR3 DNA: TGCAGCGTGGAAAATCCCGGGACAGGGTATTATGGCTACACCTTC. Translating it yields CSVENPGTGYYGYTF.

The CDR3: CASSSTGVNVNEQFF. In DNA, the CDR3 is TGTGCCAGCAGTTCAACAGGGGTGAATGTAAATGAGCAGTTCTTC. V gene TRBV6-5 combines with J gene TRBJ2-1, with 7 bases that match TRBD1. The CDR3 covers 15 residues. The germline V gene has CDR1 MNHEY and CDR2 SVGAGI. V was clipped by 4 bases and J by 7 bases; unmatched bases: 10.

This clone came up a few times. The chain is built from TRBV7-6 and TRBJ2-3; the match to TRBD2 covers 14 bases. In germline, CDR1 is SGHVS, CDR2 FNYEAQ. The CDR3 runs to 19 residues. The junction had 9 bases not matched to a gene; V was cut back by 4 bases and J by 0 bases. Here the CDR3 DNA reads TGTGCCAGCAGCTCCCGAGGACTAGCGGGGGGATATAGCACAGATACGCAGTATTTT. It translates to CASSSRGLAGGYSTDTQYF.